This T cell receptor beta chain is drawn from a study of identifying expanded T cells in peripheral blood. Study outcomes and limitations: Roughly 1.2 clones differed between technical replicates, versus approximately 17 and 20 over time. Clone count variance between approximately 2-week samples rose with total template count.

Germline V CDR1 and CDR2: SGHTA, FQGNSA. The CDR3 length is 15 residues. Trimming took off 1 base at V and 2 bases at J, with 10 bases between the two ends. Assay: immunoSEQ multiplex PCR; the TCRdb copy retains only in-frame clones and omits some. The data hold tens of thousands of clones, with 70% to 90% observed a single time. For this clone: Its specificity is unknown.

The receptor was isolated from a person between 18 and 75 years old in good health. What was sequenced was blood. The chain is built from TRBV7-2 and TRBJ2-3; D unclear. The chain's CDR3 is CASSLVPSATDTQYF. The CDR3 nucleotides read TGTGCCAGCAGCTTAGTTCCTTCCGCCACAGATACGCAGTATTTT. Drawing the rest from reference TRBV7-2 and TRBJ2-3, the complete variable domain is GAGVSQSPSNKVTEKGKDVELRCDPISGHTALYWYRQSLGQGLEFLIYFQGNSAPDKSGLPSDRFSAERTGGSVSTLTIQRTQQEDSAVYLCASSLVPSATDTQYFGPGTRLTVL.